Presented here are 24 T cell receptor beta chains from one specimen sequenced in a study of Graves' ophthalmopathy and Graves' hyperthyroidism. Beta-chain TCR CDR3 regions were amplified from RNA transcripts. Investigators did first-round RT-PCR with HTBI primers, then second-round multiplex PCR. TCRdb reprocessed the multiplex PCR reads via MiXCR and lists one record per CDR3 protein. Of around 1,200,000 distinct CDR3 sequences listed, about two fifths are singletons. Specimen: peripheral blood or thyroid tissue (not recorded which). All receptors come from an adult man with Graves' hyperthyroidism.

Comments on this clonotype: The germline gene is not matched at one end of the junction; a read error may be the cause. The rearrangement uses TRBV6-4 and TRBJ1-5; TRBD1 is a possible D gene (6 bases). Germline V gene data show CDR1 as MRHNA and CDR2 as SNTAGT. The CDR3 extends over 14 amino acids. CDR3 protein: CASRDSGDFQPQHF. CDR3 bases: TGTGCCAGCAGGGACTCAGGGGACTTCCAGCCCCAGCATTTT.

The table lists this clonotype with many counts. CDR3 sequence reads: CASSMGHTGELFF. The CDR3, as DNA: TGTGCCAGTAGTATGGGTCACACCGGGGAGCTGTTTTTT. This chain uses TRBV19 with TRBJ2-2; D not certain. Trimming took off 3 bases at V and 3 bases at J, with 5 bases between the two ends. Germline values: CDR1 LNHDA, CDR2 SQIVND (reference sequence). This CDR3 spans 13 amino acids.

This chain joins TRBV25-1 and TRBJ2-5; TRBD2 matches at 11 bases. This CDR3 has 16 amino acids. Losses at the gene ends were 3 bases for V and 5 bases for J; bases not matched to a gene: 8. CDR1 and CDR2 (germline): MGHDK, SYGVNS. CDR3 sequence: CASSETSGIPRETQYF. The CDR3 DNA sequence: TGTGCCAGCAGTGAGACTAGCGGGATTCCACGGGAGACCCAGTACTTC.

The chain uses TRBV25-1 and TRBJ2-3, with 11 bases identical to TRBD2. V lost 4 bases to trimming and J lost 14 bases; unmatched junction nucleotides: 2. Per germline, CDR1 MGHDK and CDR2 SYGVNS. CDR3 length: 11 amino acids. CDR3: CASSGLAGLYF. As DNA, the CDR3 is TGTGCCAGCAGTGGACTAGCGGGGCTGTATTTT.

As to this clonotype: The CDR3 does not end in the conserved phenylalanine or tryptophan, so this is likely a read error. This rearrangement joins TRBV6-6 to TRBJ1-5; D not certain. This CDR3 is 15 amino acids long. Trimming pared 0 bases from V and 4 bases from J, leaving 10 bases between. Germline CDR1 reads MNHNY; CDR2 reads SVGAGI (reference sequence). The CDR3 is CASSYSSLGNQPQHL. CDR3 sequence (DNA): TGTGCCAGCAGTTACTCGAGCCTGGGGAATCAGCCCCAGCATCTT.

As concerns this clonotype: At one of its ends the junction is not consistent with the germline gene, which may arise from a read error. The chain couples TRBV10-1 to TRBJ2-5, with D uncertain. Looked up from germline, CDR1 is WNHNN and CDR2 is SYGVQD (reference sequence). This CDR3 comprises 11 residues. The CDR3 DNA is TGTGCCACCAAGGCGAGGGAGACCCAGTACTTC. Translating it yields CATKARETQYF.

The genes are TRBV10-2 and TRBJ1-2, with D perhaps matching TRBD1 (6 bases). V lost 2 bases to trimming and J lost 3 bases, with 13 bases between them. Per germline, CDR1 WSHSY and CDR2 SAAADI. CDR3 size: 15 residues. The CDR3: CASSEPDSNHYGYTF. CDR3 nucleotide sequence: TGCGCCAGCAGTGAGCCGGACAGTAACCACTATGGCTACACCTTC.

V and J are TRBV12-3 or TRBV12-4 and TRBJ2-2; TRBD2 is a possible D gene (5 bases). V lost 4 bases to trimming and J lost 6 bases, with 12 bases between them. The CDR3 spans 14 residues. The CDR3: CASSSIGVPGELFF. For the CDR3, the DNA is TGTGCCAGCAGTTCTATCGGGGTACCCGGGGAGCTGTTTTTT.

The table lists this clonotype with a few counts. V and J are TRBV7-2 and TRBJ2-7; D assignment may be TRBD1 or TRBD2 (5 bases each). Germline-derived CDR1 and CDR2 are SGHTA and FQGNSA. This CDR3 is built from 12 residues. The V gene lost 5 bases and the J gene lost 8 bases, with 13 bases spanning the gap. The CDR3 here is CASSIPPGQQYF. The CDR3, as DNA: TGTGCCAGCAGCATACCCCCGGGACAGCAGTACTTC.

The chain carries TRBV7-8 and TRBJ2-2; D possibly corresponds to TRBD1 (6 bases). The CDR3 length is 14 residues. V lost 5 bases, J lost 9 bases, and 16 bases lay in between. Germline lookup yields CDR1 SGHVS and CDR2 FQNEAQ. CDR3 protein: CASSPGVILRELFF. The CDR3 bases are TGTGCCAGCAGCCCAGGGGTGATTCTACGGGAGCTGTTTTTT. Full variable domain (missing parts from reference TRBV7-8 and TRBJ2-2): GAGVSQSPRYKVAKRGQDVALRCDPISGHVSLFWYQQALGQGPEFLTYFQNEAQLDKSGLPSDRFFAERPEGSVSTLKIQRTQQEDSAVYLCASSPGVILRELFFGEGSRLTVL.

The chain recombines TRBV7-2 with TRBJ2-5; either TRBD1 or TRBD2 may supply D (5 bases each). The end of the DNA is better explained by TRBJ2-7, so the J call may be wrong. Germline V gene data show CDR1 as SGHTA and CDR2 as FQGNSA. The CDR3 runs 15 residues. The CDR3 nucleotides are TGTGCCAGCAGCTTTCCGGGACCCCGTCTTCGCGAGCAGTACTTC. Protein sequence: CASSFPGPRLREQYF.

The chain has TRBV4-3 and TRBJ1-2; D is possibly TRBD1 (6 bases). V was pared by 0 bases and J by 7 bases, with 15 bases between. CDR3 length: 15 residues. Germline V lookup: CDR1 LGHNA, CDR2 YSLEER. The CDR3 sequence is CASSQDPGARLGYTF. The CDR3, as DNA: TGCGCCAGCAGCCAAGATCCGGGGGCGCGTCTTGGCTACACCTTC.

This chain uses TRBV12-3 or TRBV12-4 with TRBJ1-5; D gene uncertain. This CDR3 comprises 14 residues. The V and J ends lost 5 bases and 5 bases respectively, with 13 bases between them. The CDR3 DNA follows: TGTGCCAGCAGTCCCGCCAGAACCTATCAGCCCCAGCATTTT. Amino acid sequence: CASSPARTYQPQHF.

This rearrangement joins TRBV7-2 to TRBJ2-7; D is possibly TRBD1 (6 bases). This CDR3 comprises 18 residues. V gave up 2 bases and J gave up 1 base, with 21 bases separating them. Germline V gene lookup returns CDR1 SGHTA and CDR2 FQGNSA. CDR3 region: CASSLLLGTRLNSYEQYF. As DNA, the CDR3 is TGTGCCAGCAGCTTACTCCTCGGGACAAGACTCAATTCCTACGAGCAGTACTTC.

The chain is built from TRBV9 and TRBJ2-2; D might be TRBD1 (6 bases). The length of the CDR3 is 15 residues. The V end lost 3 bases, the J end lost 1 base, and 10 bases lay between the germline ends. The germline CDR1 and CDR2 sequences are SGDLS and YYNGEE. This CDR3 is CASSGYRENTGELFF. In nucleotides, the CDR3 is TGTGCCAGCAGCGGCTACAGGGAGAACACCGGGGAGCTGTTTTTT.

This clonotype has more than one count but fewer than ten. The chain has TRBV20-1 and TRBJ2-5, with D perhaps TRBD1 (6 bases). CDR1 is DFQATT and CDR2 is SNEGSKA in the germline V gene (reference sequence). The CDR3 consists of 14 residues. The ends were cut back, 5 bases at V and 2 bases at J, with 15 bases in the middle. DNA for the CDR3: TGCAGTGCTGCCCCGGGACAAGTACAAGAGACCCAGTACTTC. As protein: CSAAPGQVQETQYF.

This sequence joins TRBV28 and TRBJ2-7, with D possibly TRBD2 on 6 matching bases. Germline V gene data show CDR1 as MDHEN and CDR2 as SYDVKM. Trimming cost V 3 bases and J 7 bases, with 16 bases left between them. The CDR3 is 14 residues long. The CDR3 bases are TGTGCCAGCAGTTTTGGGGACTCAATTGCGGAGCAGTACTTC. It translates to CASSFGDSIAEQYF. The entire variable domain, with the rest obtained from reference TRBV28 and TRBJ2-7, is as follows: DVKVTQSSRYLVKRTGEKVFLECVQDMDHENMFWYRQDPGLGLRLIYFSYDVKMKEKGDIPEGYSVSREKKERFSLILESASTNQTSMYLCASSFGDSIAEQYFGPGTRLTVT.

Only a few counts were recorded for this clonotype. This sequence joins TRBV12-3 or TRBV12-4 and TRBJ1-1, with TRBD1 as a possible D gene (6 bases). V was trimmed by 6 bases and J by 5 bases, leaving 13 bases between them. The CDR3 extends over 13 amino acids. CDR3 in amino acids: CASRGQGQTEAFF. As DNA, the CDR3 is TGTGCCAGCAGAGGTCAGGGGCAGACTGAAGCTTTCTTT.

This clonotype was detected ten times or more. The chain carries TRBV11-2 and TRBJ1-6; 8 nucleotides line up with TRBD1. Germline loops: CDR1 SGHAT, CDR2 FQNNGV. The CDR3 is 15 residues long. V trimming: 5 bases; J trimming: 10 bases; junction bases outside the gene matches: 10. CDR3 bases: TGTGCCAGCAGCAAGTCGGGACAGGAGTTCTCACCCCTCCACTTT. Its protein product is CASSKSGQEFSPLHF.

The genes are TRBV10-3 and TRBJ2-7; D unresolved. The CDR3 length is 11 residues. Between the trimmed V and J ends, which lost 7 bases and 6 bases, there was a span of 10 bases. The germline V gene has CDR1 ENHRY and CDR2 SYGVKD. CDR3 DNA sequence: TGTGCCATCAAGGGCAACAGCGAGCAGTACTTC. This gives the protein CAIKGNSEQYF.

The rearrangement uses TRBV5-1 and TRBJ2-7, with D possibly matching TRBD1 (6 bases). Germline CDR1 SGHRS, CDR2 YFSETQ. Trimming removed 0 bases from V and 0 bases from J, with 10 bases in between. The CDR3 is 15 residues long. The CDR3 DNA is TGCGCCAGCAGCTTGGGGACAGCCAACTCCTACGAGCAGTACTTC. This encodes CASSLGTANSYEQYF.

This clonotype was found many times. The rearrangement uses TRBV4-3 and TRBJ2-5, with 9 positions matching TRBD1. Unmatched junction bases numbered 4, after V lost 1 base and J lost 4 bases. Germline CDR1 is LGHNA and CDR2 is YSLEER. CDR3 size: 15 residues. The CDR3 DNA reads as TGCGCCAGCAGCCAAGGGGGGACAGGGCCAGAGACCCAGTACTTC. It codes for CASSQGGTGPETQYF.

In its sample, this clonotype was seen once. The J gene is TRBJ1-4, the V gene TRBV5-5; D remains ambiguous. Germline CDR1 reads SGHKS; CDR2 reads YYEKEE (reference sequence). The V end lost 2 bases, the J end lost 6 bases, and 14 bases lay between the germline ends. This CDR3 spans 15 amino acids. CDR3 residues: CASSLTDNGDEKLFF. The CDR3 bases are TGTGCCAGCAGCTTAACGGATAACGGGGATGAAAAACTGTTTTTT. The whole variable domain, filled in from reference TRBV5-5 and TRBJ1-4, reads DAGVTQSPTHLIKTRGQQVTLRCSPISGHKSVSWYQQVLGQGPQFIFQYYEKEERGRGNFPDRFSARQFPNYSSELNVNALLLGDSALYLCASSLTDNGDEKLFFGSGTQLSVL.

This clonotype showed up many times. The gene calls are TRBV12-5 and TRBJ2-7; no clear D. Germline-derived CDR1 and CDR2 are LGHNT and FRNRAP. V was cut by 4 bases and J by 6 bases, with 10 bases left in between. The CDR3 has 12 residues. In DNA form, the CDR3 reads TGTGCTAGTGGTTGGAGCGATAGCGAGCAGTACTTC. Its protein product is CASGWSDSEQYF.